The entry below describes one T cell receptor beta chain. These data are taken from a study of Ad26.COV2.S vaccination and SARS-CoV-2 variants. Sequenced by immunoSEQ multiplex PCR; TCRdb stores in-frame clones only, minus some. Of 300,000 to 350,000 clones listed, around 89% are singletons. V lost 1 base and J 2 bases, leaving 9 bases between the germline ends. CDR3 length: 14 residues. Germline V CDR1 and CDR2: GTSNPN, SVGIG (reference sequence). As for treatment: 15 to 20 received Ad26.COV2.S at low or high dose, single or two shots; roughly five received placebo; per-sample allocation not given. The samples date from day 63 after the first vaccine or placebo injection.

The sample here was peripheral blood, taken in a trial of Ad26.COV2.S vaccine versus placebo. The J gene is TRBJ1-5, the V gene TRBV30, with D unresolved. The source is a person aged 18 to 59 who received the Ad26.COV2.S COVID-19 vaccine or a placebo. For the CDR3, the DNA is TGTGCCTGGAGTGCCAGCAGCGGCAATCAGCCCCAGCATTTT. It is translated as CAWSASSGNQPQHF. The variable domain in full, completed from reference TRBV30 and TRBJ1-5, reads SQTIHQWPATLVQPVGSPLSLECTVEGTSNPNLYWYRQAAGRGLQLLFYSVGIGQISSEVPQNLSASRPQDRQFILSSKKLLLSDSGFYLCAWSASSGNQPQHFGDGTRLSIL.